This is a list of T cell receptor beta chains from one sample in a study of blood T cell repertoires in COVID-19. TCRdb's table, derived via immunoSEQ multiplex PCR, lists solely in-frame clones and lacks some. The sample lists 150,000 to 200,000 clones; roughly 90% were seen once. Material: peripheral blood. The receptors derive from a man aged 60 to 75 with active or convalescent COVID-19. Both conserved end residues are part of each CDR3. A D gene is named only where the DNA matches it firmly. Clone sizes are given selectively: once, few, many, or a class where the clone is expanded.

v_gene: TRBV19; abundance: .; j_gene: TRBJ2-3; d_gene: TRBD1; CDR3nt: TGTGCCAGTAGTAGACAGGGGGTCACAGATACGCAGTATTTT; CDR3aa: CASSRQGVTDTQYF
v_gene: TRBV6-1; abundance: .; j_gene: TRBJ1-1; d_gene: .; CDR3nt: TGTGCCAGCAGTGTCCAGCCAGGGACTATGAACACTGAAGCTTTCTTT; CDR3aa: CASSVQPGTMNTEAFF
v_gene: TRBV7-9; abundance: .; j_gene: TRBJ1-5; d_gene: .; CDR3nt: TGTGCCAGCAGCTTAGGGGAGCAGCCCCAGCATTTT; CDR3aa: CASSLGEQPQHF
v_gene: TRBV6-2/TRBV6-3; abundance: .; j_gene: TRBJ1-1; d_gene: .; CDR3nt: TGTGCCAGCAGTTACTCGACTCCTGAAGCTTTCTTT; CDR3aa: CASSYSTPEAFF
v_gene: TRBV19; abundance: few; j_gene: TRBJ2-2; d_gene: TRBD1; CDR3nt: TGTGCCAGTAGGTGGACAGGGAACACCGGGGAGCTGTTTTTT; CDR3aa: CASRWTGNTGELFF
v_gene: TRBV6-2/TRBV6-3; abundance: once; j_gene: TRBJ2-3; d_gene: .; CDR3nt: TGTGCCAGCAGTTCCTTCCTCTCAGGGTCCGATACGCAGTATTTT; CDR3aa: CASSSFLSGSDTQYF
v_gene: TRBV7-2; abundance: .; j_gene: TRBJ2-7; d_gene: .; CDR3nt: TGTGCCAGCAGCTTAGCTGAGGGACTCTCCTACGAGCAGTACTTC; CDR3aa: CASSLAEGLSYEQYF
v_gene: TRBV6-5; abundance: .; j_gene: TRBJ1-6; d_gene: TRBD1; CDR3nt: TGTGCCAGCAGTTTAATCCCGGGACAGAAAAATTCACCCCTCCACTTT; CDR3aa: CASSLIPGQKNSPLHF
v_gene: TRBV5-1; abundance: .; j_gene: TRBJ2-7; d_gene: TRBD2; CDR3nt: TGCGCCAGCAGCTTGGGGCCAACTAGCGGGAGGGCCCGCGAGCAGTACTTC; CDR3aa: CASSLGPTSGRAREQYF
v_gene: TRBV19; abundance: .; j_gene: TRBJ1-1; d_gene: TRBD1; CDR3nt: TGTGCCAGTAGAACAACCGGGACAGGGGTGGGCACTGAAGCTTTCTTT; CDR3aa: CASRTTGTGVGTEAFF
v_gene: TRBV14; abundance: .; j_gene: TRBJ1-6; d_gene: TRBD1; CDR3nt: TGTGCCAGCAGCCAAGGACAGGGGATCTATAATTCACCCCTCCACTTT; CDR3aa: CASSQGQGIYNSPLHF